The 23 T cell receptor beta chains listed next were all sequenced from one sample in a study of blood T cell repertoires in COVID-19. TCRdb keeps only in-frame clones here, not all; method: immunoSEQ multiplex PCR. The data show some 150,000 clones, around 83% seen once. Material for sequencing was peripheral blood. Receptors originate from a human donor in a cohort sampled during active COVID-19.

This sequence joins TRBV6-5 and TRBJ1-3; D is undetermined. The CDR3 has 15 amino acids. V gave up 6 bases and J gave up 4 bases, with 16 bases separating them. Looked up from germline, CDR1 is MNHEY and CDR2 is SVGAGI. In DNA form, the CDR3 reads TGTGCCAGCAGGCCTCCCGGGAGCAAGGGAAACACCATATATTTT. Residues: CASRPPGSKGNTIYF.

This clone has a single count. The chain recombines TRBV19 with TRBJ1-5; TRBD1 might be the D (6 bases). Germline-derived CDR1 and CDR2 are LNHDA and SQIVND (reference sequence). The CDR3 contains 15 residues. Trimming took 3 bases from V and 1 from J, leaving 10 bases between them. CDR3 sequence reads: CASSIGQGSNQPQHF. CDR3 coding DNA: TGTGCCAGTAGTATTGGGCAGGGGAGCAATCAGCCCCAGCATTTT.

This clone was detected a few times. The V gene is TRBV7-2, the J gene TRBJ2-1; 11 bases are shared with TRBD2. V was clipped by 4 bases and J by 10 bases; unmatched bases: 12. The germline V gene encodes CDR1 SGHTA and CDR2 FQGNSA. This CDR3 region has 16 residues. The CDR3 DNA follows: TGTGCCAGCAGCTCTTCGGGGCTAGCGGGAGGAAAAGAGCAGTTCTTC. It encodes CASSSSGLAGGKEQFF.

The genes are TRBV19 and TRBJ2-2; perhaps TRBD2 as D (6 bases). Germline V CDR1 and CDR2: LNHDA, SQIVND (reference sequence). V lost 2 bases to trimming and J lost 6 bases, with 10 bases between them. The CDR3 totals 14 residues. For the CDR3, the DNA is TGTGCCAGTAGTATATGGAGGGACGCCGGGGAGCTGTTTTTT. It encodes CASSIWRDAGELFF.

The rearrangement joins TRBV5-5 to TRBJ2-1; D unresolved. Germline CDR1 and CDR2: SGHKS and YYEKEE (reference sequence). The ends were cut back, 4 bases at V and 6 bases at J, with 11 bases in the middle. This CDR3 is built from 13 residues. CDR3 DNA: TGTGCCAGCAGCCTGGGCACTCTCAATGAGCAGTTCTTC. Its protein product is CASSLGTLNEQFF.

The rearrangement uses TRBV18 and TRBJ1-2; D possibly corresponds to TRBD1 (5 bases). V was shortened by 1 base and J by 6 bases, with 18 bases between the two germline ends. There are 16 residues in the CDR3. CDR1 is KGHSH and CDR2 is LQKENI in the germline V gene. The CDR3: CASSPRGGSRPDGYTF. The CDR3 region has the DNA TGTGCCAGCTCACCACGGGGGGGTTCCCGCCCCGATGGCTACACCTTC.

This clone was counted a single time. The chain links TRBV9 to TRBJ1-1; TRBD1 might be the D (6 bases). The V end lost 4 bases, the J end lost 1 base, and 11 bases lay between the germline ends. Germline V gives CDR1 SGDLS, CDR2 YYNGEE. This CDR3 spans 14 amino acids. CDR3: CASSFRDKNTEAFF. The CDR3 DNA follows: TGTGCCAGCAGCTTCCGGGACAAGAACACTGAAGCTTTCTTT.

The chain is built from TRBV3-1 (or the pseudogene TRBV3-2) and TRBJ2-7; D not certain. V was cut by 4 bases and J by 2 bases, with 9 bases left in between. The CDR3 runs 13 residues. The germline CDR1 and CDR2 sequences are LGHDT and YNNKEL (reference sequence). The CDR3 spells CASSPRSAYEQYF. Here the CDR3 DNA reads TGTGCCAGCAGCCCCCGGTCTGCCTACGAGCAGTACTTC.

The V and J genes are TRBV19 and TRBJ1-2; tentative D call: TRBD1 (5 bases). The CDR3 extends over 16 amino acids. Per the germline V gene, CDR1 is LNHDA and CDR2 is SQIVND (reference sequence). V lost 3 bases and J 3 bases, leaving 17 bases between the germline ends. CDR3 loop: CASSMSRARSDYGYTF. CDR3 nucleotides: TGTGCCAGTAGTATGAGCAGGGCCCGATCCGACTATGGCTACACCTTC. The whole variable domain, remainder taken from reference TRBV19 and TRBJ1-2, is DGGITQSPKYLFRKEGQNVTLSCEQNLNHDAMYWYRQDPGQGLRLIYYSQIVNDFQKGDIAEGYSVSREKKESFPLTVTSAQKNPTAFYLCASSMSRARSDYGYTFGSGTRLTVV.

The genes are TRBV21-1 and TRBJ1-1; the D segment call TRBD1 is taken from the table without a DNA check. TRBV21-1 is a listed pseudogene. There are 16 residues in the CDR3. Here the CDR3 DNA reads TGTGCCAGCAGCAAAGAACAGGGGGCCAAGAACACTGAAGCTTTCTTT. Residues: CASSKEQGAKNTEAFF.

In its sample, this clone was seen once. The V call is TRBV11-2, the J call TRBJ1-4, with D possibly matching TRBD1 (5 bases). The CDR3 has 11 residues. Germline V CDR1 and CDR2: SGHAT, FQNNGV. Trimming stripped 5 bases from V and 13 bases from J, with 11 bases between. The CDR3 DNA reads TGTGCCAGCAGCACGGGGGGGGGACTGTTTTTT. It translates to CASSTGGGLFF.

The genes are TRBV27 and TRBJ2-6; D is perhaps TRBD1 (5 bases). The CDR3 spans 18 residues. Germline V gives CDR1 MNHEY, CDR2 SMNVEV (reference sequence). Trimming cost V 6 bases and J 0 bases, with 18 bases left between them. CDR3 amino acids: CASSSYSRAFSGANVLTF. The DNA of the CDR3 is TGTGCCAGCAGCTCATATAGCAGGGCCTTCTCTGGGGCCAACGTCCTGACTTTC.

Of note for this clone: A read error may account for a junction end that differs from germline. The chain has TRBV11-2 and TRBJ2-1; perhaps TRBD2 as D (6 bases). The CDR3 is 15 residues long. CDR1 is SGHAT and CDR2 is FQNNGV in the germline V gene. CDR3 nucleotide sequence: TGTGCCAGCAGCATTAGCGGAGGGGTTACTGTCGAGCTGTTCTTC. It specifies CASSISGGVTVELFF.

The chain couples TRBV28 to TRBJ2-1; D might be TRBD2 (6 bases). CDR3 length equals 17 residues. Germline V gene sequence: CDR1 MDHEN, CDR2 SYDVKM. V was pared by 4 bases and J by 4 bases, with 20 bases between. The CDR3 DNA reads as TGTGCCAGCAGTTCTTCCCCCTGGACGCGGGGTTACAATGAGCAGTTCTTC. Translating it yields CASSSSPWTRGYNEQFF.

The V gene is TRBV28, the J gene TRBJ2-5; 7 nucleotides align to TRBD2. The CDR3 is 14 amino acids. V shed 3 bases, J shed 2 bases, and the junction held 3 bases outside the gene matches. CDR1 MDHEN and CDR2 SYDVKM come from the germline V gene. CDR3 amino acids: CASSFSSGQETQYF. The CDR3 DNA reads TGTGCCAGCAGTTTCTCTAGCGGACAAGAGACCCAGTACTTC.

This clone was seen a single time. The chain recombines TRBV2 with TRBJ2-1; D may be TRBD2 (6 bases). The CDR3 covers 13 residues. Germline V gives CDR1 SNHLY, CDR2 FYNNEI. V lost 7 bases and J lost 6, with 13 bases in between. Here the CDR3 reads CASNSGSGNEQFF. The CDR3 bases are TGTGCCAGCAATAGCGGATCCGGCAATGAGCAGTTCTTC.

The chain employs TRBV7-2 and TRBJ2-1, with a tentative D call TRBD1 (5 bases). The CDR3 is 16 amino acids. Trimming took 6 bases from V and 8 from J, leaving 23 bases between them. CDR1 and CDR2 (germline): SGHTA, FQGNSA. CDR3 region: CASRGWGRLAGDEQFF. CDR3 bases: TGTGCCAGCAGGGGTTGGGGCCGCCTGGCCGGAGATGAGCAGTTCTTC.

This clone was counted a few times. V is TRBV19 and J is TRBJ1-1; perhaps TRBD1 as D (6 bases). CDR1 and CDR2 from the germline V gene are LNHDA and SQIVND (reference sequence). V gave up 5 bases and J gave up 6 bases, with 19 bases separating them. The CDR3 extends over 15 amino acids. The CDR3 DNA sequence: TGTGCCAGTAGTTTTTCCGGGACACTTGACCCTGAAGCTTTCTTT. Residues: CASSFSGTLDPEAFF. Based on the CDR3 plus reference TRBV19 and TRBJ1-1, the full variable domain is DGGITQSPKYLFRKEGQNVTLSCEQNLNHDAMYWYRQDPGQGLRLIYYSQIVNDFQKGDIAEGYSVSREKKESFPLTVTSAQKNPTAFYLCASSFSGTLDPEAFFGQGTRLTVV.

The chain has TRBV30 and TRBJ2-3; 9 bases are a match to TRBD2. The CDR3 consists of 14 residues. Germline trimming cut 2 bases from V and 4 bases from J; bases unmatched to any gene: 4. Per the germline V gene, CDR1 is GTSNPN and CDR2 is SVGIG (reference sequence). The CDR3 bases are TGTGCCTGGAGTCTGGGCGGGAGGGCAGATACGCAGTATTTT. Its protein is CAWSLGGRADTQYF.

This clone was picked up one time. The rearrangement uses TRBV28 and TRBJ2-7; D unresolved. The CDR3 totals 11 residues. V lost 3 bases and J 4 bases, leaving 4 bases between the germline ends. CDR1 is MDHEN and CDR2 is SYDVKM in the germline V gene. The CDR3 region is CASSFGYEQYF. DNA of the CDR3: TGTGCCAGCAGTTTCGGGTACGAGCAGTACTTC.

The rearrangement links TRBV11-2 to TRBJ1-1; D unresolved. The ends were cut back, 1 base at V and 0 bases at J, with 6 bases in the middle. Germline CDR1 is SGHAT and CDR2 is FQNNGV. This CDR3 comprises 14 residues. The CDR3 nucleotides read TGTGCCAGCAGCTTAGGAGGCCTGAACACTGAAGCTTTCTTT. The encoded protein is CASSLGGLNTEAFF.

The chain is built from TRBV27 and TRBJ2-5; 13 bases fit TRBD2. Germline V gives CDR1 MNHEY, CDR2 SMNVEV (reference sequence). The V and J ends lost 6 bases and 5 bases, in that order; junction bases with no gene match: 6. The CDR3 extends over 15 amino acids. CDR3 sequence reads: CASRTGLAGVETQYF. CDR3 coding DNA: TGTGCCAGCAGGACTGGACTAGCGGGAGTTGAGACCCAGTACTTC.

The V gene is TRBV27, the J gene TRBJ2-5, with 9 bases that match TRBD1. V was pared by 3 bases and J by 7 bases, with 9 bases of the junction left unmatched. CDR3 length: 15 residues. Per the germline V gene, CDR1 is MNHEY and CDR2 is SMNVEV (reference sequence). The CDR3 protein is CASSFGQGPGGTQYF. CDR3 bases: TGTGCCAGCAGTTTTGGACAGGGGCCGGGCGGGACCCAGTACTTC.